These 27 T cell receptor beta chains share one sample of origin, sequenced in a study of blood T cell repertoires in COVID-19. The table came from immunoSEQ multiplex PCR; TCRdb's copy has only in-frame clones and leaves some out. This repertoire shows 200,000 or so clones, about 87% found once; its top ten account for 3% to 3.5%. The sequenced material came from peripheral blood. The source is a man between 60 and 75 years old with acute or convalescent COVID-19.

J is TRBJ2-7 and V is TRBV19, with 7 bases lining up with TRBD1. CDR1 LNHDA and CDR2 SQIVND come from the germline V gene (reference sequence). The CDR3 has 14 residues. V was pared by 5 bases and J by 1 base, with 5 bases of the junction left unmatched. The CDR3 coding sequence is TGTGCCAGTAGTCCCTCGACAGGGTCCTACGAGCAGTACTTC. Its protein is CASSPSTGSYEQYF.

The rearrangement links TRBV6-6 to TRBJ1-4; D gene ambiguous. V was shortened by 6 bases and J by 0 bases, with 8 bases between the two germline ends. The CDR3 length is 14 residues. Germline V CDR1 and CDR2: MNHNY, SVGAGI (reference sequence). CDR3 DNA: TGTGCCAGCAGAGGCGGCTCAACTAATGAAAAACTGTTTTTT. It is translated as CASRGGSTNEKLFF.

The J gene is TRBJ2-5, the V gene TRBV19; D may be TRBD2 (6 bases). V lost 0 bases and J lost 5, with 7 bases in between. Per the germline V gene, CDR1 is LNHDA and CDR2 is SQIVND (reference sequence). The CDR3 contains 13 residues. CDR3 sequence (DNA): TGTGCCAGTAGTATAGACGGAGGGGAGACCCAGTACTTC. Its translation is CASSIDGGETQYF.

The V and J genes are TRBV2 and TRBJ1-5; possible D gene TRBD1, 5 bases. Deletions cut 4 bases from V and 2 bases from J, with 12 bases between. The germline CDR1 and CDR2 sequences are SNHLY and FYNNEI. The CDR3 sequence is 15 residues long. Here the CDR3 reads CASSVEGVGNQPQHF. The CDR3 nucleotides read TGTGCCAGCAGTGTCGAAGGGGTTGGCAATCAGCCCCAGCATTTT.

This clone was seen a single time. The V call is TRBV9, the J call TRBJ2-7, with D tentatively TRBD1 (7 bases). The CDR3 consists of 14 residues. Trimming cost V 7 bases and J 2 bases, with 16 bases left between them. Germline V gene sequence: CDR1 SGDLS, CDR2 YYNGEE. CDR3 in amino acids: CASAPRGTPYEQYF. CDR3 nucleotides: TGTGCCAGCGCCCCCAGGGGGACTCCCTACGAGCAGTACTTC.

The chain employs TRBV7-6 and TRBJ1-3; D is perhaps TRBD1 (5 bases). The ends were cut back, 4 bases at V and 0 bases at J, with 13 bases in the middle. CDR1 is SGHVS, CDR2 FNYEAQ, per germline. The CDR3 has 16 amino acids. Written as DNA, the CDR3 is TGTGCCAGCAGCTCCCCCAGGGATGGCTCTGGAAACACCATATATTTT. Translation gives CASSSPRDGSGNTIYF.

The chain recombines TRBV4-1 with TRBJ2-7, with TRBD2 identical over 9 bases. V was clipped by 0 bases and J by 4 bases; unmatched bases: 7. The germline V gene encodes CDR1 MGHRA and CDR2 YSYEKL. This CDR3 spans 16 amino acids. CDR3 DNA sequence: TGCGCCAGCAGCCAAGAAGAGGGGACTAGCAGGTACGAGCAGTACTTC. It encodes CASSQEEGTSRYEQYF.

This clone has only a few counts. The chain couples TRBV2 to TRBJ1-5; 8 nucleotides line up with TRBD1. The CDR3 consists of 15 residues. V lost 7 bases, J lost 1 base, and 6 bases stayed unmatched. Germline V lookup: CDR1 SNHLY, CDR2 FYNNEI. The CDR3 is CASMSDRGSNQPQHF. Written as DNA, the CDR3 is TGTGCCAGCATGTCAGACAGGGGAAGCAATCAGCCCCAGCATTTT.

The sample holds one count of this clone. The chain couples TRBV7-9 to TRBJ2-5, with TRBD2 identical over 10 bases. The CDR3 totals 16 residues. Germline V gives CDR1 SEHNR, CDR2 FQNEAQ (reference sequence). V lost 2 bases, J lost 1 base, and 4 bases stayed unmatched. CDR3 residues: CASSLWLAGAQETQYF. The CDR3 DNA reads TGTGCCAGCAGCTTATGGCTAGCGGGGGCCCAAGAGACCCAGTACTTC. The full variable domain, in which reference TRBV7-9 and TRBJ2-5 provide the parts outside the CDR3, is DTGVSQNPRHKITKRGQNVTFRCDPISEHNRLYWYRQTLGQGPEFLTYFQNEAQLEKSRLLSDRFSAERPKGSFSTLEIQRTEQGDSAMYLCASSLWLAGAQETQYFGPGTRLLVL.

V usage is TRBV19 and J usage is TRBJ2-1; no clear D gene. V was shortened by 5 bases and J by 0 bases, with 11 bases between the two germline ends. This CDR3 comprises 15 residues. Germline loops: CDR1 LNHDA, CDR2 SQIVND (reference sequence). The CDR3 sequence is CASSLAAPSYNEQFF. Here the CDR3 DNA reads TGTGCCAGTAGTCTGGCCGCTCCCTCCTACAATGAGCAGTTCTTC. Full variable domain (remainder filled in from reference TRBV19 and TRBJ2-1): DGGITQSPKYLFRKEGQNVTLSCEQNLNHDAMYWYRQDPGQGLRLIYYSQIVNDFQKGDIAEGYSVSREKKESFPLTVTSAQKNPTAFYLCASSLAAPSYNEQFFGPGTRLTVL.

The chain links TRBV5-5 to TRBJ2-5; 9 bases are shared with TRBD1. This CDR3 has 16 residues. Germline-derived CDR1 and CDR2 are SGHKS and YYEKEE (reference sequence). The junction had 9 bases not matched to a gene; V was cut back by 5 bases and J by 1 base. The CDR3 region is CASRKTGQGGQETQYF. The CDR3 DNA is TGTGCCAGCAGGAAGACGGGACAGGGAGGCCAAGAGACCCAGTACTTC.

V gene TRBV7-9 combines with J gene TRBJ1-2, with D possibly TRBD1 on 5 matching bases. Per germline, CDR1 SEHNR and CDR2 FQNEAQ (reference sequence). Trimming removed 5 bases from V and 0 bases from J, with 19 bases in between. The CDR3 contains 17 residues. The DNA of the CDR3 is TGTGCCAGCAGCCCCCCTGGCAGGGAACGGGCTAACTATGGCTACACCTTC. Amino acids: CASSPPGRERANYGYTF.

This sequence joins TRBV23-1 and TRBJ1-2; 7 bases fit TRBD1. TRBV23-1 is an ORF; its function is uncertain. Germline trimming cut 8 bases from V and 4 bases from J; bases unmatched to any gene: 13. This CDR3 has 15 amino acids. CDR3 sequence (DNA): TGCGCCAGCCGGGAAACAGGGGCATTGGCCTATGGCTACACCTTC. This gives the protein CASRETGALAYGYTF.

The chain recombines TRBV13 with TRBJ2-7; possibly TRBD1 for D (5 bases). V gave up 7 bases and J gave up 3 bases, with 13 bases separating them. This CDR3 contains 13 residues. Germline CDR1 and CDR2: PRHDT and FYEKMQ (reference sequence). The CDR3 DNA reads TGTGCCAGCAAACGACAGCCTTACTACGAGCAGTACTTC. It is translated as CASKRQPYYEQYF.

This rearrangement joins TRBV27 to TRBJ2-2; unclear D gene. The V gene lost 1 base and the J gene lost 0 bases, with 9 bases spanning the gap. Germline-derived CDR1 and CDR2 are MNHEY and SMNVEV (reference sequence). The CDR3 length is 16 residues. The CDR3 coding sequence is TGTGCCAGCAGTTTATATACGGGTACGAACACCGGGGAGCTGTTTTTT. This codes for CASSLYTGTNTGELFF.

The rearrangement joins TRBV6-5 to TRBJ2-1; 7 nucleotides line up with TRBD1. CDR1 MNHEY and CDR2 SVGAGI come from the germline V gene. Trimming cost V 6 bases and J 7 bases; bases outside gene matches: 9. This CDR3 has 14 residues. The CDR3 DNA follows: TGTGCCAGCAGCTGGGAAGGGGGCTTAAATGAGCAGTTCTTC. This gives the protein CASSWEGGLNEQFF.

The gene calls are TRBV19 and TRBJ1-2; possible D gene TRBD1, 6 bases. CDR1 is LNHDA, CDR2 SQIVND, per germline (reference sequence). Trimming left V 5 bases short and J 3 bases short, with 13 bases between. The CDR3 loop spans 14 amino acids. DNA of the CDR3: TGTGCCAGTAGTGCAGGGACACCCTACTATGGCTACACCTTC. Encoded protein: CASSAGTPYYGYTF.

V is TRBV5-1 and J is TRBJ1-6; TRBD1 agrees at 9 bases. Germline V gene data show CDR1 as SGHRS and CDR2 as YFSETQ. The V gene end was trimmed by 4 bases and the J gene end by 5 bases; junction bases not matched to a gene: 7. CDR3 length equals 16 residues. CDR3 in amino acids: CASSPVDRGHNSPLHF. As DNA, the CDR3 is TGCGCCAGCAGCCCGGTGGACAGGGGCCATAATTCACCCCTCCACTTT.

This chain links TRBV14 with TRBJ2-5, with D possibly matching TRBD2 (5 bases). The CDR3 is made up of 17 amino acids. The germline V and J ends were trimmed by 0 bases and 0 bases, with 14 bases remaining between them. CDR1 is SGHDN and CDR2 is FVKESK in the germline V gene. This chain's CDR3 is CASSQDHGEPYQETQYF. CDR3 DNA sequence: TGTGCCAGCAGCCAAGATCATGGGGAGCCTTACCAAGAGACCCAGTACTTC.

The rearrangement uses TRBV18 and TRBJ2-3; 7 bases are shared with TRBD2. The J segment lost 5 bases and the V segment lost 5 bases, leaving 7 bases of the junction unmatched. The germline CDR1 and CDR2 sequences are KGHSH and LQKENI. The length of the CDR3 is 14 residues. The CDR3 region is CASSKGGYGDTQYF. The CDR3 DNA sequence: TGTGCCAGCTCAAAGGGAGGGTATGGAGATACGCAGTATTTT. Full variable domain (remainder filled in from reference TRBV18 and TRBJ2-3): NAGVMQNPRHLVRRRGQEARLRCSPMKGHSHVYWYRQLPEEGLKFMVYLQKENIIDESGMPKERFSAEFPKEGPSILRIQQVVRGDSAAYFCASSKGGYGDTQYFGPGTRLTVL.

The chain joins TRBV28 to TRBJ2-1; 8 bases agree with TRBD2. CDR1 is MDHEN and CDR2 is SYDVKM in the germline V gene. The CDR3 is made up of 15 amino acids. V lost 7 bases and J lost 4; bases outside the gene matches: 9. The CDR3 nucleotides are TGTGCCAGCAACTCCCGGGGGGGCCAGTACAATGAGCAGTTCTTC. Amino acid sequence: CASNSRGGQYNEQFF.

The chain links TRBV7-2 to TRBJ2-3, with TRBD1 matching over 7 bases. V shed 7 bases and J 0 bases; nucleotides not matched to a gene: 10. Germline CDR1 SGHTA, CDR2 FQGNSA. This CDR3 is built from 16 residues. The CDR3 sequence: CASIARGQISTDTQYF. DNA of the CDR3: TGTGCCAGCATCGCCCGGGGACAGATTAGCACAGATACGCAGTATTTT. Looking up the rest from reference TRBV7-2 and TRBJ2-3 gives the full variable domain: GAGVSQSPSNKVTEKGKDVELRCDPISGHTALYWYRQSLGQGLEFLIYFQGNSAPDKSGLPSDRFSAERTGGSVSTLTIQRTQQEDSAVYLCASIARGQISTDTQYFGPGTRLTVL.

This clone was seen once. This chain connects TRBV7-8 to TRBJ2-2, with TRBD1 as a possible D gene (6 bases). V shed 1 base and J shed 1 base, with 10 bases lying between them. The CDR3 totals 16 residues. Per the germline V gene, CDR1 is SGHVS and CDR2 is FQNEAQ. The CDR3 loop is CASSLEATGNTGELFF. The CDR3 DNA follows: TGTGCCAGCAGCTTAGAAGCGACAGGGAACACCGGGGAGCTGTTTTTT.

The CDR3 region is CASSVGTGGSQETQYF. The CDR3 coding sequence is TGCGCCAGCAGCGTCGGGACAGGGGGCTCACAAGAGACCCAGTACTTC. The chain couples TRBV5-1 to TRBJ2-5; 12 nucleotides match TRBD1. The germline gives CDR1 SGHRS, CDR2 YFSETQ. The CDR3 length is 16 residues. The V gene end was trimmed by 4 bases and the J gene end by 2 bases; junction bases not matched to a gene: 6.

The chain carries TRBV7-9 and TRBJ2-2, with 8 bases lining up with TRBD1. The CDR3 is 16 residues long. V was clipped by 5 bases and J by 4 bases; unmatched bases: 9. CDR1 SEHNR and CDR2 FQNEAQ come from the germline V gene (reference sequence). In nucleotides, the CDR3 is TGTGCCAGCAGCACTGGGGGGACAGGTCGCACCGGGGAGCTGTTTTTT. Residues: CASSTGGTGRTGELFF.

V gene TRBV5-5 combines with J gene TRBJ1-1; no clear D. The V end lost 0 bases, the J end lost 1 base, and 7 bases lay between the germline ends. The CDR3 spans 14 residues. From germline, CDR1 is SGHKS and CDR2 YYEKEE (reference sequence). The CDR3 protein is CASSLGHANTEAFF. CDR3 DNA: TGTGCCAGCAGCTTGGGGCACGCGAACACTGAAGCTTTCTTT. Combining the CDR3 with reference TRBV5-5 and TRBJ1-1 gives the whole variable domain DAGVTQSPTHLIKTRGQQVTLRCSPISGHKSVSWYQQVLGQGPQFIFQYYEKEERGRGNFPDRFSARQFPNYSSELNVNALLLGDSALYLCASSLGHANTEAFFGQGTRLTVV.

The chain is built from TRBV28 and TRBJ1-2; 10 positions match TRBD1. Germline-derived CDR1 and CDR2 are MDHEN and SYDVKM. CDR3 length: 14 residues. V trimming: 3 bases; J trimming: 6 bases; junction bases outside the gene matches: 4. The CDR3 spells CASSFRDRGNGYTF. The CDR3 DNA sequence: TGTGCCAGCAGTTTCCGGGACAGGGGAAATGGCTACACCTTC.